These 25 T cell receptor beta chains were sequenced from one sample in a study of blood T cell repertoires in COVID-19. The method was immunoSEQ multiplex PCR; TCRdb's version includes in-frame clones alone and lacks a portion of them. The sample holds about 480,000 clones; 85% to 90% are singletons and the top ten take around 1.9%. The sample comprised PBMCs or T cells enriched from blood (not recorded which). These receptors originate from a woman in her forties who had recovered from COVID-19.

The genes are TRBV11-2 and TRBJ2-1, with D uncertain. V was pared by 0 bases and J by 4 bases, with 13 bases between. The CDR3 totals 16 residues. CDR1 and CDR2 from the germline V gene are SGHAT and FQNNGV. The DNA of the CDR3 is TGTGCCAGCAGCTTAGATCGAGGCAGAACATACAATGAGCAGTTCTTC. It encodes CASSLDRGRTYNEQFF.

The chain carries TRBV3-1 (or the pseudogene TRBV3-2) and TRBJ2-3; 7 nucleotides match TRBD2. This CDR3 comprises 13 residues. From germline, CDR1 is LGHDT and CDR2 YNNKEL (reference sequence). V was clipped by 3 bases and J by 6 bases; unmatched bases: 3. Here the CDR3 DNA reads TGTGCCAGCAGCCAGGGGGAGGGGGATACGCAGTATTTT. Translating it yields CASSQGEGDTQYF.

This chain links TRBV7-6 with TRBJ2-7, with 9 bases fitting TRBD1. Germline V CDR1 and CDR2: SGHVS, FNYEAQ. The CDR3 covers 15 residues. The trim removed 1 base at V and 1 base at J, leaving 2 bases unmatched. The CDR3 loop reads CASSLGGTGSYEQYF. Written as DNA, the CDR3 is TGTGCCAGCAGCTTAGGCGGGACAGGGTCCTACGAGCAGTACTTC.

V and J are TRBV4-3 and TRBJ2-2; D unresolved. Germline V gene lookup returns CDR1 LGHNA and CDR2 YSLEER. V dropped 6 bases and J dropped 3 bases, with 11 bases sitting between them. The CDR3 length is 14 residues. This CDR3 reads CASRHAADTGELFF. CDR3 DNA: TGCGCCAGCAGGCATGCGGCAGACACCGGGGAGCTGTTTTTT.

The chain joins TRBV25-1 to TRBJ2-3; perhaps TRBD2 as D (5 bases). CDR3 size: 11 residues. Trimming cost V 8 bases and J 6 bases, with 9 bases left between them. The germline V gene has CDR1 MGHDK and CDR2 SYGVNS. The CDR3 loop reads CASVWRDTQYF. CDR3 nucleotide sequence: TGTGCCAGCGTCTGGAGGGATACGCAGTATTTT.

V usage is TRBV4-3 and J usage is TRBJ2-3; TRBD2 agrees at 9 bases. CDR3 length: 17 amino acids. V lost 1 base and J lost 2; bases outside the gene matches: 7. CDR1 and CDR2 (germline): LGHNA, YSLEER. In DNA, the CDR3 is TGCGCCAGCAGCCAAGTTACTAGCGGGTCTTTCACAGATACGCAGTATTTT. Translation: CASSQVTSGSFTDTQYF.

The chain employs TRBV6-2 or TRBV6-3 and TRBJ1-2, with TRBD1 matching over 9 bases. The J segment lost 4 bases and the V segment lost 2 bases, leaving 8 bases of the junction unmatched. This CDR3 is built from 16 residues. CDR1 and CDR2 from the germline V gene are MNHEY and SVGEGT. CDR3 loop: CASSYPGTGMSYGYTF. CDR3 DNA: TGTGCCAGCAGTTACCCCGGGACAGGGATGAGCTATGGCTACACCTTC.

V and J are TRBV5-1 and TRBJ2-5; the match to TRBD2 covers 7 bases. With 3 bases clipped from V and 1 base from J, the junction kept 18 bases outside the gene matches. Germline lookup yields CDR1 SGHRS and CDR2 YFSETQ. This CDR3 region has 19 residues. This CDR3 reads CASSSGHPNRASGQETQYF. CDR3 in DNA: TGCGCCAGCAGCTCTGGACACCCCAATCGGGCTAGCGGCCAAGAGACCCAGTACTTC.

CDR3 sequence reads: CASSFGRGNQPQHF. The CDR3 nucleotides read TGTGCCAGCAGTTTTGGGCGAGGCAATCAGCCCCAGCATTTT. The chain uses TRBV6-5 and TRBJ1-5; no definite D call. In germline, CDR1 is MNHEY, CDR2 SVGAGI. The CDR3 spans 14 residues. Trimming stripped 4 bases from V and 2 bases from J, with 9 bases between.

V is TRBV27 and J is TRBJ2-4, with 7 bases that match TRBD2. The CDR3 consists of 15 residues. Germline assignment: CDR1 MNHEY and CDR2 SMNVEV (reference sequence). Losses at the gene ends were 2 bases for V and 0 bases for J; bases not matched to a gene: 1. The CDR3 loop reads CASSLIAGAKNIQYF. Written as DNA, the CDR3 is TGTGCCAGCAGTTTAATAGCGGGAGCCAAAAACATTCAGTACTTC.

The V gene is TRBV5-1, the J gene TRBJ1-4; D ambiguous. The CDR3 consists of 14 residues. V was pared by 2 bases and J by 0 bases, with 5 bases between. Germline V gene data show CDR1 as SGHRS and CDR2 as YFSETQ. The CDR3 DNA sequence: TGCGCCAGCAGCTTAGCTACAACTAATGAAAAACTGTTTTTT. This sequence encodes CASSLATTNEKLFF.

The chain employs TRBV18 and TRBJ1-2; 7 nucleotides agree with TRBD1. CDR3 size: 15 residues. Per the germline V gene, CDR1 is KGHSH and CDR2 is LQKENI. Trimming removed 3 bases from V and 1 base from J; junction bases left unmatched: 5. The CDR3 reads CASSPTGDGNYGYTF. CDR3 coding DNA: TGTGCCAGCTCACCTACAGGGGATGGTAACTATGGCTACACCTTC.

This sequence joins TRBV2 and TRBJ2-2, with D perhaps TRBD1 (6 bases). Deletions cut 6 bases from V and 3 bases from J, with 14 bases between. The CDR3 loop spans 15 amino acids. Germline CDR1 and CDR2: SNHLY and FYNNEI. The CDR3 is CASRWDMGDTGELFF. CDR3 coding DNA: TGTGCCAGCAGGTGGGACATGGGCGACACCGGGGAGCTGTTTTTT. Full variable domain (outside the CDR3, taken from reference TRBV2 and TRBJ2-2): EPEVTQTPSHQVTQMGQEVILRCVPISNHLYFYWYRQILGQKVEFLVSFYNNEISEKSEIFDDQFSVERPDGSNFTLKIRSTKLEDSAMYFCASRWDMGDTGELFFGEGSRLTVL.

The chain joins TRBV4-2 to TRBJ2-7, with D possibly being TRBD2 (6 bases). The V end was cut by 2 bases, the J end by 5 bases, with 10 bases between. Germline loops: CDR1 LGHNA, CDR2 YNFKEQ. This CDR3 region has 13 residues. The CDR3 is CASSQIGGDEQYF. DNA of the CDR3: TGTGCCAGCAGCCAAATCGGCGGGGACGAGCAGTACTTC.

This sequence joins TRBV7-9 and TRBJ1-1; D not certain. In germline, CDR1 is SEHNR, CDR2 FQNEAQ (reference sequence). Trimming pared 1 base from V and 2 bases from J, leaving 8 bases between. CDR3 length: 14 residues. The CDR3 loop reads CASSLVRGNTEAFF. DNA of the CDR3: TGTGCCAGCAGCTTAGTACGGGGAAACACTGAAGCTTTCTTT.

This chain joins TRBV29-1 and TRBJ1-2; the D gene is possibly TRBD1 (5 bases). Germline CDR1 reads SQVTM; CDR2 reads ANQGSEA. The CDR3 has 13 amino acids. V gave up 5 bases and J gave up 5 bases, with 15 bases separating them. The DNA of the CDR3 is TGCAGCGTTCTGGGGGGTGTTAGGTATGGCTACACCTTC. Translating gives CSVLGGVRYGYTF.

The genes are TRBV14 and TRBJ2-1, with TRBD2 matching 8 bases. Losses at the gene ends were 4 bases for V and 0 bases for J; bases not matched to a gene: 14. Germline CDR1 and CDR2: SGHDN and FVKESK. CDR3 size: 19 residues. CDR3 coding DNA: TGTGCCAGCAGCCCAATCGGGCGGGAGGCCAACCACTCCTACAATGAGCAGTTCTTC. Its protein product is CASSPIGREANHSYNEQFF.

The J gene is TRBJ2-6, the V gene TRBV5-1; 7 bases are a match to TRBD1. CDR3 length equals 18 residues. V gave up 5 bases and J gave up 0 bases; unmatched junction bases: 11. The germline CDR1 and CDR2 sequences are SGHRS and YFSETQ. CDR3 bases: TGCGCCAGCAGAAACCCCGGGACAGCAGACTCTGGGGCCAACGTCCTGACTTTC. This codes for CASRNPGTADSGANVLTF. The full variable domain, in which reference TRBV5-1 and TRBJ2-6 provide the parts outside the CDR3, is KAGVTQTPRYLIKTRGQQVTLSCSPISGHRSVSWYQQTPGQGLQFLFEYFSETQRNKGNFPGRFSGRQFSNSRSEMNVSTLELGDSALYLCASRNPGTADSGANVLTFGAGSRLTVL.

The rearrangement uses TRBV5-1 and TRBJ1-2; D not certain. This CDR3 comprises 15 residues. From germline, CDR1 is SGHRS and CDR2 YFSETQ. V lost 0 bases, J lost 3 bases, and 12 bases lay in between. As DNA, the CDR3 is TGCGCCAGCAGCTTGGCGGTAGGACTTTACTATGGCTACACCTTC. Protein sequence: CASSLAVGLYYGYTF. Drawing the rest from reference TRBV5-1 and TRBJ1-2, the complete variable domain is KAGVTQTPRYLIKTRGQQVTLSCSPISGHRSVSWYQQTPGQGLQFLFEYFSETQRNKGNFPGRFSGRQFSNSRSEMNVSTLELGDSALYLCASSLAVGLYYGYTFGSGTRLTVV.

The J gene is TRBJ2-1, the V gene TRBV18; TRBD1 matches at 11 bases. The CDR3 has 14 amino acids. Germline assignment: CDR1 KGHSH and CDR2 LQKENI. J lost 7 bases, V lost 7 bases, and 6 bases had no gene match. CDR3: CASFQGTGGNEQFF. The CDR3 nucleotides are TGTGCCAGCTTTCAGGGGACAGGGGGGAATGAGCAGTTCTTC. Full variable domain (remainder filled in from reference TRBV18 and TRBJ2-1): NAGVMQNPRHLVRRRGQEARLRCSPMKGHSHVYWYRQLPEEGLKFMVYLQKENIIDESGMPKERFSAEFPKEGPSILRIQQVVRGDSAAYFCASFQGTGGNEQFFGPGTRLTVL.

This chain joins TRBV7-9 and TRBJ2-6; the D gene is possibly TRBD1 (6 bases). The CDR3 totals 18 residues. Germline lookup yields CDR1 SEHNR and CDR2 FQNEAQ (reference sequence). V was pared by 1 base and J by 0 bases, with 13 bases between. The CDR3 nucleotides are TGTGCCAGCAGCTTAGAATTCACAGGGCGCTCTGGGGCCAACGTCCTGACTTTC. This sequence encodes CASSLEFTGRSGANVLTF.

The J gene is TRBJ1-1, the V gene TRBV7-9, with 12 bases aligning to TRBD1. Germline values: CDR1 SEHNR, CDR2 FQNEAQ (reference sequence). J gave up 2 bases and V 4 bases, and 5 bases lay outside the gene matches. This CDR3 has 16 residues. The CDR3 loop reads CASSSRDRGLNTEAFF. The CDR3 nucleotides read TGTGCCAGCAGCTCCCGGGACAGGGGGCTTAACACTGAAGCTTTCTTT.

CDR3 sequence (DNA): TGTGCCAGCACCCAGGGGCGGTATGGCTACACCTTC. This encodes CASTQGRYGYTF. This rearrangement joins TRBV28 to TRBJ1-2; tentative D call: TRBD1 (6 bases). Trimming shortened V by 7 bases and J by 5 bases, and 11 bases separated the two germline ends. CDR3 size: 12 residues. Germline lookup yields CDR1 MDHEN and CDR2 SYDVKM.

V is TRBV24-1 and J is TRBJ1-5; no firm D call. The CDR3 is made up of 13 amino acids. Germline CDR1 KGHDR, CDR2 SFDVKD. V was trimmed by 5 bases and J by 4 bases, leaving 8 bases between them. Written as DNA, the CDR3 is TGTGCCACCAGTGGGGCGGGGAATCAGCCCCAGCATTTT. As protein: CATSGAGNQPQHF.

This chain links TRBV4-3 with TRBJ2-3; 9 bases fit TRBD2. The J segment lost 6 bases and the V segment lost 1 base, leaving 5 bases of the junction unmatched. Germline V lookup: CDR1 LGHNA, CDR2 YSLEER. This CDR3 has 15 residues. CDR3 loop: CASSQVAGGLDTQYF. The CDR3 DNA is TGCGCCAGCAGCCAAGTGGCGGGAGGGCTGGATACGCAGTATTTT.